The TCR beta chain described here comes from a study of blood T cells in healthy people across ages. This clonotype occurred many times. Next came a second PCR, run for roughly 6 to 11 cycles, which used a sample-barcoded 5' primer along with a J-beta primer mix. TCRdb re-called the 5' RACE reads through MiXCR, storing one row per CDR3 protein. The sample includes some 710,000 distinct CDR3 sequences, around 45% of them seen just once. The V end lost 0 bases, the J end lost 4 bases, and 9 bases lay between the germline ends. The V gene's germline CDR1 is MNHEY and CDR2 SMNVEV (reference sequence). The length of the CDR3 is 14 residues.

The sequence derives from a man aged 80 or over in good health. The V and J genes are TRBV27 and TRBJ1-2; D not certain. Sequenced sample: blood. The CDR3 region has the DNA TGTGCCAGCAGTTTATCGTGGAGGGCCTATGGCTACACCTTC. Translating gives CASSLSWRAYGYTF.